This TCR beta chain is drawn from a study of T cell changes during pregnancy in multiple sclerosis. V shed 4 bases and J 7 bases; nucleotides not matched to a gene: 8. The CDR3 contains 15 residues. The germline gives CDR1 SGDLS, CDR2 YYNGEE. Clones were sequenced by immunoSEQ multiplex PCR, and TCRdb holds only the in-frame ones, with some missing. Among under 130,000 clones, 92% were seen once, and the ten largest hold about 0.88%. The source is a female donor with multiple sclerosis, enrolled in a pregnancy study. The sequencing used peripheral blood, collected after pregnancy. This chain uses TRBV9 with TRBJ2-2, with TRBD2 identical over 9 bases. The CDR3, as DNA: TGTGCCAGCAGCCCCATGCGGGAGGGGATCGGGGAGCTGTTTTTT. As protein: CASSPMREGIGELFF.